The 7 T cell receptor beta chains below come from one sample, sequenced in a study of neurological immune-mediated disorders. TCRdb analysed the 5' RACE reads with MiXCR anew, one entry per CDR3 protein. The sample carries tens of thousands of distinct CDR3 sequences, roughly an eighth recorded once. The sample comprised PBMCs. The receptors here all came from a woman aged 60 to 75 with HTLV-1-associated myelopathy (HAM/TSP).

In its sample, this clonotype was seen a few times. The conserved phenylalanine or tryptophan normally closing the CDR3 is absent here, so this likely arose from a read error. The limits of the CDR3 on the DNA are not certain, so only TCRdb's listed CDR3 is given. The chain employs TRBV7-2 and TRBJ2-7; TRBD1 is taken as the D call from the table, unchecked against the DNA. Germline CDR1 SGHTA, CDR2 FQGNSA. A total of 14 residues make up the CDR3, ends included. CDR3 amino acids: CASSSGTGVYEKYL.

This clonotype was observed many times. The chain is built from TRBV5-1 and TRBJ2-5; D may be TRBD1 (6 bases). This CDR3 is built from 14 residues. V was trimmed by 0 bases and J by 5 bases, leaving 11 bases between them. Per the germline V gene, CDR1 is SGHRS and CDR2 is YFSETQ. The CDR3 DNA sequence: TGCGCCAGCAGCTTGGGTGGACAGTTTGAGACCCAGTACTTC. Protein product: CASSLGGQFETQYF.

Of note for this clonotype: It may be a read error: a sequence one base away is much more abundant. The chain couples TRBV20-1 to TRBJ1-6, with D hard to call. CDR1 is DFQATT and CDR2 is SNEGSKA in the germline V gene (reference sequence). The CDR3 is made up of 15 amino acids. Trimming cost V 6 bases and J 7 bases, with 19 bases left between them. As DNA, the CDR3 is TGCAGTGCCCCGAATGGTGGCTCGGGGAATTCACCCCTCCACTTT. It translates to CSAPNGGSGNSPLHF.

A remark on this clonotype: A much larger clone lies one base from this, so it may be a read error. The rearrangement joins TRBV5-4 to TRBJ2-4, with a tentative D call TRBD2 (6 bases). CDR3 length: 14 amino acids. Germline CDR1 reads SGHNT; CDR2 reads YYREEE (reference sequence). The CDR3 loop reads CDSSLAGGRDIQYF. The CDR3 coding sequence is TGTGACAGCAGCTTGGCCGGGGGAAGGGACATTCAGTACTTC.

This clonotype was counted a few times. The chain uses TRBV29-1 and TRBJ2-1; 9 bases match TRBD1. There are 14 residues in the CDR3. The V and J ends lost 6 bases and 6 bases, in that order; junction bases with no gene match: 9. CDR1 is SQVTM, CDR2 ANQGSEA, per germline. CDR3 bases: TGCAGCGTAGAAACAGGGGGCCCGGGCAATGAGCAGTTCTTC. Its protein is CSVETGGPGNEQFF.

This clonotype was picked up many times. The chain joins TRBV28 to TRBJ1-2, with D hard to call. The V gene's germline CDR1 is MDHEN and CDR2 SYDVKM. Trimming stripped 3 bases from V and 8 bases from J, with 10 bases between. The CDR3 consists of 12 residues. This chain's CDR3 is CASSLQVGGYTF. In nucleotides, the CDR3 is TGTGCCAGCAGTTTGCAGGTCGGGGGCTACACCTTC.

This chain connects TRBV6-1 to TRBJ1-5, with D perhaps matching TRBD1 (5 bases). The CDR3 totals 14 residues. Between the trimmed V and J ends, which lost 0 bases and 9 bases, there was a span of 12 bases. Germline CDR1 reads MNHNS; CDR2 reads SASEGT. The CDR3 bases are TGTGCCAGCAGTGAAGCGCGACGGGGCGCGCCCCAGCATTTT. This gives the protein CASSEARRGAPQHF.